The rows below give T cell receptor beta chains drawn from one sample of a study of T cells in Graves' hyperthyroidism and ophthalmopathy. TCRdb passed the multiplex PCR reads through MiXCR, listing each CDR3 protein once. The sample yields some 370,000 distinct CDR3 sequences, 11% to 15% seen once. The material sequenced was blood. The source of these receptors is a man over 45 with Graves' ophthalmopathy. Both conserved end residues are part of each CDR3. D genes are given only for firm matches. A clone size is listed for some rows: how often the clone was seen (once, few, many), or a class if it is expanded.

CDR3aa	CDR3nt	d_gene	j_gene	v_gene	abundance
CSARAGFGYTF	TGCAGTGCTAGAGCTGGGTTTGGCTACACCTTC	NA	TRBJ1-2	TRBV20-1	NA
CASSGNRDQPQHF	TGTGCCAGCAGCGGGAACAGGGACCAGCCCCAGCATTTT	NA	TRBJ1-5	TRBV12-3/TRBV12-4	many
CASSKTGYYGYTF	TGTGCCAGCAGCAAGACAGGGTATTATGGCTACACCTTC	TRBD1	TRBJ1-2	TRBV7-9	NA
CASSVSATLVREAFF	TGTGCCAGCAGCGTCTCCGCGACATTGGTCAGGGAAGCTTTCTTT	NA	TRBJ1-1	TRBV9	few
CASSLVVAGGLYNEQFF	TGTGCCAGCAGCTTAGTTGTAGCGGGAGGACTCTACAATGAGCAGTTCTTC	TRBD2	TRBJ2-1	TRBV7-9	many
CASSEVLDTQYF	TGTGCCAGCAGTGAAGTGCTAGATACGCAGTATTTT	NA	TRBJ2-3	TRBV6-1	NA
CASISSGKPSRTDTQYF	TGTGCCAGCATATCTAGCGGGAAACCTAGTCGCACAGATACGCAGTATTTT	TRBD2	TRBJ2-3	TRBV2	many
CSAAGAQETQYF	TGCAGTGCTGCGGGTGCACAAGAGACCCAGTACTTC	NA	TRBJ2-5	TRBV20-1	many
CASSVTFGGRTGELFF	TGTGCCAGCAGTGTAACGTTCGGGGGTCGAACCGGGGAGCTGTTTTTT	NA	TRBJ2-2	TRBV28	many
CASSYLGSDTQYF	TGTGCCAGCAGTTACTTGGGTTCAGATACGCAGTATTTT	NA	TRBJ2-3	TRBV6-5	few
CASSFTTLNTEAFF	TGTGCCAGCAGTTTCACAACCTTGAACACTGAAGCTTTCTTT	NA	TRBJ1-1	TRBV6-1	many
CASTWTSGNEQFF	TGTGCCAGCACTTGGACTAGTGGCAATGAGCAGTTCTTC	TRBD2	TRBJ2-1	TRBV2	many
CASSEGPSGIPREQYF	TGTGCCAGCAGTGAAGGGCCTAGCGGGATCCCCCGCGAGCAGTACTTC	TRBD2	TRBJ2-7	TRBV2	many
CASSDERGWYNEQFF	TGTGCCAGCAGTGATGAGCGGGGATGGTACAATGAGCAGTTCTTC	TRBD2	TRBJ2-1	TRBV2	few
CASSPGLAGGRPDTQYF	TGTGCCAGCAGCCCTGGACTAGCGGGAGGAAGACCAGATACGCAGTATTTT	TRBD2	TRBJ2-3	TRBV13	NA
CASSYSQGIQYF	TGTGCCAGCAGCTATTCCCAAGGCATTCAGTACTTC	NA	TRBJ2-4	TRBV11-3	many
CASSLGTGGSQPQHF	TGTGCCAGCAGTTTAGGGACAGGGGGCTCTCAGCCCCAGCATTTT	TRBD1	TRBJ1-5	TRBV27	few
CASSYSGSDEEQFF	TGTGCCAGCAGTTATAGCGGGTCTGACGAAGAGCAGTTCTTC	TRBD2	TRBJ2-1	TRBV7-9	many
CASSLDLTDEQFF	TGTGCCAGCAGCTTAGATTTGACGGATGAGCAGTTCTTC	NA	TRBJ2-1	TRBV11-3	many
CASSPHPRGQETQYF	TGTGCCAGCAGTCCGCACCCCCGCGGTCAAGAGACCCAGTACTTC	NA	TRBJ2-5	TRBV12-3/TRBV12-4	many
CASSRGLAGAYNEQFF	TGTGCCAGCAGCCGCGGACTAGCGGGAGCCTACAATGAGCAGTTCTTC	TRBD2	TRBJ2-1	TRBV5-4	few
CAWIPRLAGDHEQFF	TGTGCCTGGATCCCTCGGCTAGCGGGAGACCATGAGCAGTTCTTC	TRBD2	TRBJ2-1	TRBV30	many
CASSEGEGAFYSPLHF	TGTGCCAGCAGTGAAGGTGAAGGGGCTTTTTATTCACCCCTCCACTTT	NA	TRBJ1-6	TRBV2	few
CASSVLAGGIGEQFF	TGTGCCAGCAGCGTTCTAGCGGGAGGGATTGGCGAGCAGTTCTTC	TRBD2	TRBJ2-1	TRBV27	NA
CASSSEQGHNYGYTF	TGTGCCAGCAGCTCGGAACAGGGGCATAACTATGGCTACACCTTC	TRBD1	TRBJ1-2	TRBV27	many
CASGLSPVNTEAFF	TGTGCCAGCGGTTTATCCCCAGTGAACACTGAAGCTTTCTTT	NA	TRBJ1-1	TRBV27	once
CASSGTGGEQYF	TGTGCCAGTAGCGGGACAGGAGGCGAGCAGTACTTC	TRBD1	TRBJ2-7	TRBV19	many
CASTRSGGETQYF	TGTGCCAGCACCCGGAGTGGGGGAGAGACCCAGTACTTC	NA	TRBJ2-5	TRBV12-3/TRBV12-4	many
CASRRTSGGTNEQFF	TGTGCCAGCAGGCGAACTAGCGGGGGGACCAATGAGCAGTTCTTC	TRBD2	TRBJ2-1	TRBV6-1	many
CASSSRGGKFF	TGTGCCAGCAGTTCGCGAGGTGGTAAGTTCTTC	NA	TRBJ2-1	TRBV6-9	few
CSARDPATRRETQYF	TGCAGTGCTAGAGATCCGGCCACCAGGCGGGAGACCCAGTACTTC	NA	TRBJ2-5	TRBV20-1	NA
CASSYPSTDTQYF	TGTGCCAGCAGTTACCCAAGCACAGATACGCAGTATTTT	NA	TRBJ2-3	TRBV6-2/TRBV6-3	NA
CSVEDRGPLAYNEQFF	TGCAGCGTTGAAGATCGGGGTCCCTTGGCGTACAATGAGCAGTTCTTC	NA	TRBJ2-1	TRBV29-1	many
CASSSGTTNTGELFF	TGTGCCAGCAGCTCCGGGACTACGAACACCGGGGAGCTGTTTTTT	TRBD2	TRBJ2-2	TRBV7-3	few
CASSVRTSGYSNQPQHF	TGTGCCAGCAGCGTACGTACCTCCGGTTATAGCAATCAGCCCCAGCATTTT	NA	TRBJ1-5	TRBV7-2	few